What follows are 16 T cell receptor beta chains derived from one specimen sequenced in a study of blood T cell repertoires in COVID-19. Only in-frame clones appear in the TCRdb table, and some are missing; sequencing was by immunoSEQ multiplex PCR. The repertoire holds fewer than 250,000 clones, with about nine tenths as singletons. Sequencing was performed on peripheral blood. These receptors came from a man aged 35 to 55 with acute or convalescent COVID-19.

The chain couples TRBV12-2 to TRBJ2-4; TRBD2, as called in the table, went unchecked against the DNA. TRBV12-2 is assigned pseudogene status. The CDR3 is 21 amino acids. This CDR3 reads CASRLRARGTEKGQVKNIQYF. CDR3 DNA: TGTGCAAGTCGCTTGCGGGCCCGCGGGACCGAGAAGGGCCAAGTCAAAAACATTCAGTACTTC.

CDR3 nucleotide sequence: TGTGCCAGCAGTATGACTAGCGGGCTTTACAATGAGCAGTTCTTC. Protein product: CASSMTSGLYNEQFF. The V gene is TRBV27, the J gene TRBJ2-1, with 10 bases identical to TRBD2. This CDR3 is built from 15 residues. Germline V gene data show CDR1 as MNHEY and CDR2 as SMNVEV (reference sequence). V gave up 5 bases and J gave up 4 bases; unmatched junction bases: 5.

For the CDR3, the DNA is TGTGCCAGCACACAGGGAGGGGAGACCCAGTACTTC. Translated: CASTQGGETQYF. This chain connects TRBV2 to TRBJ2-5, with D perhaps TRBD2 (7 bases). CDR3 size: 12 residues. Germline CDR1 is SNHLY and CDR2 is FYNNEI. The V end was cut by 7 bases, the J end by 5 bases, with 11 bases between.

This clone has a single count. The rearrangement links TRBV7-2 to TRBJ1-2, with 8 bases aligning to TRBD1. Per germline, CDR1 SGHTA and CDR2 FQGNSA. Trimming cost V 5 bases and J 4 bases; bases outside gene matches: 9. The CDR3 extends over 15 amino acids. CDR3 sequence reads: CASSPLGTGGYGYTF. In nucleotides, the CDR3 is TGTGCCAGCAGCCCCTTGGGTACAGGGGGCTATGGCTACACCTTC.

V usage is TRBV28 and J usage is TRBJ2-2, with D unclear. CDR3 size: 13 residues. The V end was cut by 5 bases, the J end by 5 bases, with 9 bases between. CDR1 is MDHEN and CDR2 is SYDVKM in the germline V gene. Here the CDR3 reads CASSPYRTGELFF. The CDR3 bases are TGTGCCAGCAGTCCCTACCGGACCGGGGAGCTGTTTTTT.

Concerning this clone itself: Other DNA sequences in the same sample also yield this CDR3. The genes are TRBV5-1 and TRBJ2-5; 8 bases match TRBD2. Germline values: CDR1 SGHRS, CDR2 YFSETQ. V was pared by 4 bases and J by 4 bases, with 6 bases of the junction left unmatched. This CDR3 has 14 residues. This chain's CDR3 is CASSPGGARETQYF. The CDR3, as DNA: TGCGCCAGCAGCCCCGGGGGGGCTCGAGAGACCCAGTACTTC.

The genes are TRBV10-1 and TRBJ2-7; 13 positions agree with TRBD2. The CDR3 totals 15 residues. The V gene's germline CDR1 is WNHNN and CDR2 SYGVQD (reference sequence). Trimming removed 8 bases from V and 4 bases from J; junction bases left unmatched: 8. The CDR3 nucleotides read TGCGCCAGCTCGCGGACTAGCGGGGGCCTATACGAGCAGTACTTC. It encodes CASSRTSGGLYEQYF.

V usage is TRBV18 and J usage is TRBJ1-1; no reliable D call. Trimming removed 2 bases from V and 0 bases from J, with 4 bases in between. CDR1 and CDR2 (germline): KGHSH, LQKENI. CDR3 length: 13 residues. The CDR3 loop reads CASSPELNTEAFF. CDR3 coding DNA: TGTGCCAGCTCACCAGAGTTGAACACTGAAGCTTTCTTT.

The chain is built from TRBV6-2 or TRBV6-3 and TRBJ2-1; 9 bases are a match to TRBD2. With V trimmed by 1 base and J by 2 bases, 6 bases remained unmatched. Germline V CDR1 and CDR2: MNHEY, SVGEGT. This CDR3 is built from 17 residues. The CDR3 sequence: CASSYLVSGGPYNEQFF. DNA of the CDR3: TGTGCCAGCAGTTACTTGGTTAGCGGGGGCCCCTACAATGAGCAGTTCTTC.

The CDR3 DNA is TGTGCCAGTAGTACGGGACAGGGGGTCCACGAGCAGTACTTC. It yields the protein CASSTGQGVHEQYF. This rearrangement joins TRBV19 to TRBJ2-7, with 11 bases matching TRBD1. Germline CDR1 LNHDA, CDR2 SQIVND (reference sequence). The CDR3 is 14 residues long. Trimming cost V 4 bases and J 5 bases; bases outside gene matches: 4.

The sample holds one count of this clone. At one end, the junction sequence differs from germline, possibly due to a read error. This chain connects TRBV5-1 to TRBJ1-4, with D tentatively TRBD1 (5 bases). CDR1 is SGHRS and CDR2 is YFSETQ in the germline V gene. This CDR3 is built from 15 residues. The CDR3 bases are TGCGCCAGCACCTTGGGGCCAGCAACTAATGAAAAACTGTTTTTT. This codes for CASTLGPATNEKLFF.

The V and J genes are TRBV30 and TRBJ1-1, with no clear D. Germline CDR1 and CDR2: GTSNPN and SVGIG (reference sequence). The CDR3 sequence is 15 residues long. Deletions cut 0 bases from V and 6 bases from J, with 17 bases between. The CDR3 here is CAWSVLEETGPEAFF. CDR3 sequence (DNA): TGTGCCTGGAGTGTACTCGAAGAGACTGGCCCTGAAGCTTTCTTT.

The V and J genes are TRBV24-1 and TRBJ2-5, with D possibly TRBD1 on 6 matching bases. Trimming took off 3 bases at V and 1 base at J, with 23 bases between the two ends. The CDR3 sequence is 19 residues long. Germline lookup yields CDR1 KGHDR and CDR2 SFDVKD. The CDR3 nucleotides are TGTGCCACCAGTGATCCTCGATATTCCTCAGGGGCCCCCCAAGAGACCCAGTACTTC. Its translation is CATSDPRYSSGAPQETQYF.

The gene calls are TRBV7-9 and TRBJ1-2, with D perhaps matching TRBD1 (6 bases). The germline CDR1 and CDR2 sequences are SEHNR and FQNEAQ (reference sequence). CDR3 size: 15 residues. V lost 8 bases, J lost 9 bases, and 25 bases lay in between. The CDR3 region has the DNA TGTGCCAGCCGAGAAAAGGGGGACGTGTCCGGCCGCTACACCTTC. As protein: CASREKGDVSGRYTF.

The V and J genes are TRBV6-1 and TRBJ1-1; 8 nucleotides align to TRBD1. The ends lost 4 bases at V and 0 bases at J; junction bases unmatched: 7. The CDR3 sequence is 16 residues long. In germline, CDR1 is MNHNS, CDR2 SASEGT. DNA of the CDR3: TGTGCCAGCAGTGCCTTCAGGGGGCCCATGAACACTGAAGCTTTCTTT. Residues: CASSAFRGPMNTEAFF.

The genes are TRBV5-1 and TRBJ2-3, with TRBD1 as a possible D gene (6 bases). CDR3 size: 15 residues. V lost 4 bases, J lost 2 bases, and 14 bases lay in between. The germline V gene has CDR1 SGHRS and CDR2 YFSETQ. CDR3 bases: TGCGCCAGCAGCCGAGGTGCAGGGGTCACAGATACGCAGTATTTT. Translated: CASSRGAGVTDTQYF.